This T cell receptor (beta chain) was captured in a study of blood T cell repertoires in COVID-19. Study at large: The origin of the acute and convalescent COVID-19 samples was the United States, Italy and Spain. T cells, B-cell-depleted T cells, or PBMCs provided the cDNA or gDNA that served as material.

The CDR3 spans 13 residues. Per germline, CDR1 DFQATT and CDR2 SNEGSKA (reference sequence). V dropped 3 bases and J dropped 0 bases, with 8 bases sitting between them. In this sample, this clone turned up once. As processed by the authors: Using reference gene primer amplification, nucleated cell counts were estimated. Only in-frame clones appear in the TCRdb table, and some are missing; sequencing was by immunoSEQ multiplex PCR. V and J calls and clone size are those listed in that table; D and trimming were worked out from the DNA. The sample shows 200,000 to 300,000 clones, approximately 90% of them seen only once.

V is TRBV20-1 and J is TRBJ1-2; D is possibly TRBD1 (5 bases). The receptor was derived from a woman in her thirties or forties with acute or convalescent COVID-19. The sample comprised peripheral blood. Here the CDR3 DNA reads TGCAGTGCTAGTGGGGCATCTAACTATGGCTACACCTTC. Amino acid sequence: CSASGASNYGYTF.